The sequence of this T cell receptor beta chain was determined in a study of blood T cell repertoires in COVID-19. Study background: COVID-19 samples from acute and convalescent phases originated in the United States, Italy and Spain. The cDNA or gDNA used as material had been derived from T cells, B-cell-depleted T cells, or PBMCs.

Membership in each cohort depended on participant-reported clinical history. V was shortened by 6 bases and J by 5 bases, with 12 bases between the two germline ends. This CDR3 is 12 amino acids long. CDR1 is SGHRS, CDR2 YFSETQ, per germline. TCRdb keeps only in-frame clones here, not all; method: immunoSEQ multiplex PCR. The sample shows fewer than 500,000 clones, roughly nine tenths of them seen only once. Sequenced material: PBMCs or T cells enriched from blood (not recorded which). The gene calls are TRBV5-1 and TRBJ2-7; D is possibly TRBD2 (5 bases). This receptor was identified in a man aged 25 to 40 who had recovered from COVID-19. Here the CDR3 DNA reads TGCGCCAGCAAAGAGGGCCCTGACGAGCAGTACTTC. Protein product: CASKEGPDEQYF.